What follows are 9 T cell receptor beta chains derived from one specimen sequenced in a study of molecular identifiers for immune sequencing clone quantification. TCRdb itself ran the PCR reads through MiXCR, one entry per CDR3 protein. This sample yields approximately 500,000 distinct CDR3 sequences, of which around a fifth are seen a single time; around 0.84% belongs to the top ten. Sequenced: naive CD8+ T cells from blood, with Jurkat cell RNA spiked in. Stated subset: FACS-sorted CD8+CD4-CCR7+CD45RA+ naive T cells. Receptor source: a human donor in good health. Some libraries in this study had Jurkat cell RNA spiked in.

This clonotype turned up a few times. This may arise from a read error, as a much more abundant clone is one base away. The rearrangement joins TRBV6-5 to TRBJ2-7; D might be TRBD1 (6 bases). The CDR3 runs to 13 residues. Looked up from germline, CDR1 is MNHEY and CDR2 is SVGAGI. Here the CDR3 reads CASRGDNSYGQYF. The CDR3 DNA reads TGTGCCAGCAGGGGGGACAACTCCTACGGGCAGTACTTC.

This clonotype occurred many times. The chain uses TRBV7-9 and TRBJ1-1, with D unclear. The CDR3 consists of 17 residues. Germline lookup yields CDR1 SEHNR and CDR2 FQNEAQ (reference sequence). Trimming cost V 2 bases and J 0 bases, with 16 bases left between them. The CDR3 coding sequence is TGTGCCAGCAGCTTAAACCCGTCCGTACCAATGAACACTGAAGCTTTCTTT. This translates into CASSLNPSVPMNTEAFF.

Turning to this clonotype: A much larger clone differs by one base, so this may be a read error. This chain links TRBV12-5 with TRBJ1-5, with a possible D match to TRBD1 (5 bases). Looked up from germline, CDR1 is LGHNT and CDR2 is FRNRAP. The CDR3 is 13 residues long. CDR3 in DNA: TGTGCTGGTGGTTTGGGGGTAGGGCAGCCCCAGCATTTT. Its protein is CAGGLGVGQPQHF. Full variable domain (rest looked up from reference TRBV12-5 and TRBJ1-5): DARVTQTPRHKVTEMGQEVTMRCQPILGHNTVFWYRQTMMQGLELLAYFRNRAPLDDSGMPKDRFSAEMPDATLATLKIQPSEPRDSAVYFCAGGLGVGQPQHFGDGTRLSIL.

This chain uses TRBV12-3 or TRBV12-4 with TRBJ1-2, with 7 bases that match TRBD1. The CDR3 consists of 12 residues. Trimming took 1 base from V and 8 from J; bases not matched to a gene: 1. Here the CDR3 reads CASSLGQGGYTF. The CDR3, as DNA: TGTGCCAGCAGTTTAGGACAGGGAGGCTACACCTTC.

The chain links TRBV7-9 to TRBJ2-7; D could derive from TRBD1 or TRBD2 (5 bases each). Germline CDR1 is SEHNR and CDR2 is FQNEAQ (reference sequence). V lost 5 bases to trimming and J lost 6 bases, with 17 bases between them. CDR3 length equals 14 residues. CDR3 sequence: CASSAPGPLLEQYF. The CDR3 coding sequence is TGTGCCAGCAGCGCACCGGGACCCCTCCTCGAGCAGTACTTC.

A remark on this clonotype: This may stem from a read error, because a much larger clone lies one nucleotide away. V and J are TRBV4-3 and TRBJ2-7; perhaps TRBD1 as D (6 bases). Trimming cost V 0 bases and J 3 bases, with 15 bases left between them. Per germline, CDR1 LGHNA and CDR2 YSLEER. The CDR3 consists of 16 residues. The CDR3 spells CASSQDATGPNYEQYF. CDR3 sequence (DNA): TGCGCCAGCAGCCAAGATGCTACAGGGCCGAACTACGAGCAGTACTTC.

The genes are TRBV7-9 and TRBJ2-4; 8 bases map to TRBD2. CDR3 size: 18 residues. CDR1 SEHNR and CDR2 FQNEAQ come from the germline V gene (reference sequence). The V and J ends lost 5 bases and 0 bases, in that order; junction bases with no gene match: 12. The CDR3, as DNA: TGTGCCAGCAGCCCCCCCCCGCGGGGGGAACTAGCCAAAAACATTCAGTACTTC. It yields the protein CASSPPPRGELAKNIQYF. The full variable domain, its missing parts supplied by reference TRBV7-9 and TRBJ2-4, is DTGVSQNPRHKITKRGQNVTFRCDPISEHNRLYWYRQTLGQGPEFLTYFQNEAQLEKSRLLSDRFSAERPKGSFSTLEIQRTEQGDSAMYLCASSPPPRGELAKNIQYFGAGTRLSVL.

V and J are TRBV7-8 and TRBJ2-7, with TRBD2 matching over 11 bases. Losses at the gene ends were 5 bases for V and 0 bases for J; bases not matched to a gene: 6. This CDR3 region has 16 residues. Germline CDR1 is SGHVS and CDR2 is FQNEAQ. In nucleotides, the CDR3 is TGTGCCAGCAGCCGCATTACTAGCGGGGGCTCCTACGAGCAGTACTTC. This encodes CASSRITSGGSYEQYF.

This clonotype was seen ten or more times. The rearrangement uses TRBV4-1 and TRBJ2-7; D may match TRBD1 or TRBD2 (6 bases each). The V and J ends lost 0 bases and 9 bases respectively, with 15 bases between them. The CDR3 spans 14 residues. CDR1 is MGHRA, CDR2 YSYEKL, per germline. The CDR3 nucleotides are TGCGCCAGCAGCCAAGAACCGGGGGCCAACAGGCAGTACTTC. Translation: CASSQEPGANRQYF.